These 18 T cell receptor beta chains share one sample of origin, sequenced in a study of T cells in Graves' hyperthyroidism and ophthalmopathy. It was RNA transcripts that yielded the amplified TCR beta CDR3 regions. The HTBI primer set drove a first-round RT-PCR of the TCR CDR3. TCRdb itself ran the multiplex PCR reads through MiXCR, one entry per CDR3 protein. Of some 510,000 distinct CDR3 sequences in the sample, around 45% were seen once. Material: peripheral blood or thyroid tissue (not recorded which). The receptor set was obtained from a woman under 30 with Graves' hyperthyroidism.

The chain uses TRBV12-3 or TRBV12-4 and TRBJ1-3; D unclear. The CDR3 length is 12 residues. V was clipped by 7 bases and J by 8 bases, with 12 bases between them. The CDR3 nucleotides read TGTGCCAGCACCGCGGACGGATACACCATATATTTT. This sequence encodes CASTADGYTIYF.

With regard to this clonotype: The germline gene is not matched at one end of the junction; a read error may be the cause. The chain is built from TRBV4-1 and TRBJ1-3, with a weak D call TRBD1 (5 bases). The CDR3 is 16 amino acids. Germline loops: CDR1 MGHRA, CDR2 YSYEKL. The CDR3 reads CASSQGWGGSGNTIYF. CDR3 nucleotides: TGTGCCAGCAGCCAAGGATGGGGGGGCTCTGGAAACACCATATATTTT.

Concerning this clonotype itself: The junction differs from germline at one of its ends, possibly a read error. This chain connects TRBV7-2 to TRBJ2-7; TRBD2 aligns across 12 bases. Germline-derived CDR1 and CDR2 are SGHTA and FQGNSA. This CDR3 spans 14 amino acids. The CDR3 bases are TGTGCCAGCAGCGCGGGACTAGCGGGCGGACAGAGTACGTTC. Residues: CASSAGLAGGQSTF.

The V gene is TRBV7-9, the J gene TRBJ2-7; tentative D call: TRBD1 (5 bases). The CDR3 sequence is 14 residues long. Deletions cut 9 bases from V and 3 bases from J, with 18 bases between. CDR1 and CDR2 (germline): SEHNR, FQNEAQ (reference sequence). In DNA form, the CDR3 reads TGTGCCAGTAGTATAGGGGCAGGAGACTACGAGCAGTACTTC. Protein: CASSIGAGDYEQYF. The whole variable domain, filled in from reference TRBV7-9 and TRBJ2-7, reads DTGVSQNPRHKITKRGQNVTFRCDPISEHNRLYWYRQTLGQGPEFLTYFQNEAQLEKSRLLSDRFSAERPKGSFSTLEIQRTEQGDSAMYLCASSIGAGDYEQYFGPGTRLTVT.

The chain recombines TRBV20-1 with TRBJ1-2; TRBD1 matches 7 bases. V was clipped by 6 bases and J by 4 bases; unmatched bases: 8. Germline CDR1 DFQATT, CDR2 SNEGSKA (reference sequence). CDR3 size: 13 residues. In nucleotides, the CDR3 is TGCAGTGCACAGACAGGGATCACCTATGGCTACACCTTC. It codes for CSAQTGITYGYTF.

The rearrangement uses TRBV7-2 and TRBJ2-2; D ambiguous. The germline V gene encodes CDR1 SGHTA and CDR2 FQGNSA. V shed 5 bases and J shed 0 bases, with 10 bases lying between them. This CDR3 comprises 15 residues. The CDR3 DNA reads as TGTGCCAGCAGCCGGAAGGTTTCGAACACCGGGGAGCTGTTTTTT. It yields the protein CASSRKVSNTGELFF.

The V and J genes are TRBV11-1 and TRBJ1-4, with 10 bases that match TRBD1. The CDR3 has 13 amino acids. Trimming removed 1 base from V and 11 bases from J; junction bases left unmatched: 1. The germline V gene has CDR1 SGHAT and CDR2 FQDESV (reference sequence). CDR3 DNA: TGTGCCAGCAGCTTAGGGACAGGGGGGAAACTGTTTTTT. This codes for CASSLGTGGKLFF.

This clonotype was counted at least ten times. This sequence joins TRBV29-1 and TRBJ2-2; D is perhaps TRBD1 or TRBD2 (5 bases each). Germline-derived CDR1 and CDR2 are SQVTM and ANQGSEA. Trimming took 3 bases from V and 7 from J, leaving 18 bases between them. The CDR3 contains 15 residues. CDR3 region: CSVEAGPRTFGELFF. Here the CDR3 DNA reads TGCAGCGTTGAGGCAGGGCCGCGGACTTTCGGGGAGCTGTTTTTT.

The chain combines TRBV25-1 with TRBJ1-1, with D uncertain. Trimming took 11 bases from V and 2 from J, leaving 12 bases between them. CDR3 length equals 12 residues. The germline gives CDR1 MGHDK, CDR2 SYGVNS. CDR3 protein: CAWNSVNTEAFF. In DNA form, the CDR3 reads TGTGCCTGGAATAGCGTTAACACTGAAGCTTTCTTT.

In this sample, this clonotype turned up many times. The V and J genes are TRBV7-8 and TRBJ1-6; possible D gene TRBD1, 5 bases. The germline V gene encodes CDR1 SGHVS and CDR2 FQNEAQ. Trimming took 1 base from V and 10 from J, leaving 14 bases between them. The CDR3 length is 15 residues. The CDR3 protein is CASSLGISGGSPLHF. DNA of the CDR3: TGTGCCAGCAGCTTAGGAATATCTGGGGGGTCACCCCTCCACTTT.

The V and J genes are TRBV7-2 and TRBJ2-5; the D is unclear. Germline-derived CDR1 and CDR2 are SGHTA and FQGNSA. Between the trimmed V and J ends, which lost 1 base and 0 bases, there was a span of 9 bases. CDR3 length: 15 residues. CDR3 DNA sequence: TGTGCCAGCAGCTTAGACTTTGCGTACCAAGAGACCCAGTACTTC. The encoded protein is CASSLDFAYQETQYF. Filled out from reference TRBV7-2 and TRBJ2-5, the complete variable domain reads GAGVSQSPSNKVTEKGKDVELRCDPISGHTALYWYRQSLGQGLEFLIYFQGNSAPDKSGLPSDRFSAERTGGSVSTLTIQRTQQEDSAVYLCASSLDFAYQETQYFGPGTRLLVL.

This clonotype appeared many times. The chain is built from TRBV7-9 and TRBJ2-2; D uncertain. Germline V gene lookup returns CDR1 SEHNR and CDR2 FQNEAQ (reference sequence). Between the trimmed V and J ends, which lost 3 bases and 6 bases, there was a span of 11 bases. This CDR3 is built from 14 residues. CDR3 sequence reads: CASSFGLSPGELFF. The CDR3, as DNA: TGTGCCAGCAGCTTTGGGCTATCGCCCGGGGAGCTGTTTTTT.

CDR3 DNA sequence: TGTGCCAGCAGTAACCCGCTGCGGGAGGGCTACGAGCAGTACTTC. Amino acids: CASSNPLREGYEQYF. The chain recombines TRBV9 with TRBJ2-7; 9 positions match TRBD2. This CDR3 has 15 residues. V lost 5 bases, J lost 3 bases, and 9 bases stayed unmatched. From germline, CDR1 is SGDLS and CDR2 YYNGEE.

The J gene is TRBJ2-2, the V gene TRBV7-3, with TRBD2 identical over 7 bases. The trim removed 8 bases at V and 2 bases at J, leaving 8 bases unmatched. Germline V lookup: CDR1 SGHTA, CDR2 FQGTGA. The CDR3 length is 15 residues. As DNA, the CDR3 is TGTGCCAGCCATGGCGGGAGCCGCAACACCGGGGAGCTGTTTTTT. Its translation: CASHGGSRNTGELFF.

Note on this clonotype: A much larger clonotype is one base distant, so this may be a read error. V and J are TRBV10-3 and TRBJ2-7; a possible D gene is TRBD2 (5 bases). CDR1 is ENHRY and CDR2 is SYGVKD in the germline V gene. The CDR3 length is 14 residues. Written as DNA, the CDR3 is TGTGCCATCAGTGGGCCAGAGGGTCCATCCGAGCAGTGCTTC. This codes for CAISGPEGPSEQCF.

The chain links TRBV15 to TRBJ2-5, with 10 positions matching TRBD2. The V and J ends lost 1 base and 4 bases, in that order; junction bases with no gene match: 9. This CDR3 comprises 17 residues. Germline V gives CDR1 LNHNV, CDR2 YYDKDF (reference sequence). CDR3 coding DNA: TGTGCCACCAGCAGAGTCGAGCGTCTAGCGGGAGCAGAGACCCAGTACTTC. Translating it yields CATSRVERLAGAETQYF.

CDR3 in amino acids: CASSYLLAGWAHEQYF. The CDR3 nucleotides are TGTGCCAGCAGTTACCTACTAGCGGGATGGGCCCACGAGCAGTACTTC. The genes are TRBV7-6 and TRBJ2-7; TRBD2 agrees at 10 bases. V shed 6 bases, J shed 5 bases, and the junction held 13 bases outside the gene matches. CDR1 is SGHVS and CDR2 is FNYEAQ in the germline V gene. The CDR3 spans 16 residues.

The chain combines TRBV29-1 with TRBJ1-1; D call uncertain. Deletions cut 4 bases from V and 6 bases from J, with 15 bases between. This CDR3 comprises 13 residues. Germline V CDR1 and CDR2: SQVTM, ANQGSEA. Here the CDR3 DNA reads TGCAGCGTTGTAAGCTCATGGGGTTCTGAAGCTTTCTTT. Amino acid sequence: CSVVSSWGSEAFF. Filled out from reference TRBV29-1 and TRBJ1-1, the complete variable domain reads SAVISQKPSRDICQRGTSLTIQCQVDSQVTMMFWYRQQPGQSLTLIATANQGSEATYESGFVIDKFPISRPNLTFSTLTVSNMSPEDSSIYLCSVVSSWGSEAFFGQGTRLTVV.